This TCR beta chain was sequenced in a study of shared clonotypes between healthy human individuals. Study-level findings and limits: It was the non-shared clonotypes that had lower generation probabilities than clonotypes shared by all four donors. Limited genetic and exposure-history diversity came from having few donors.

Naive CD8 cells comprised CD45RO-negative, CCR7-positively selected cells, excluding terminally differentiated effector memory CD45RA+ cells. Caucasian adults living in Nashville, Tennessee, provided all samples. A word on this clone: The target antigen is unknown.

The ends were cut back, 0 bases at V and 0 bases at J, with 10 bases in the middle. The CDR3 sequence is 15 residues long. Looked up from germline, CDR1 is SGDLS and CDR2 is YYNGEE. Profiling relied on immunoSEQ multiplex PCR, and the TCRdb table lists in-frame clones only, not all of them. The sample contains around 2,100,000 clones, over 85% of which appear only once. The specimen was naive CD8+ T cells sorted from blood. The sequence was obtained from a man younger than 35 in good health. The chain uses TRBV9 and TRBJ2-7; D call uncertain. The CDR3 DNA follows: TGTGCCAGCAGCGTAGACTTGGGCAGCTCCTACGAGCAGTACTTC. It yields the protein CASSVDLGSSYEQYF.